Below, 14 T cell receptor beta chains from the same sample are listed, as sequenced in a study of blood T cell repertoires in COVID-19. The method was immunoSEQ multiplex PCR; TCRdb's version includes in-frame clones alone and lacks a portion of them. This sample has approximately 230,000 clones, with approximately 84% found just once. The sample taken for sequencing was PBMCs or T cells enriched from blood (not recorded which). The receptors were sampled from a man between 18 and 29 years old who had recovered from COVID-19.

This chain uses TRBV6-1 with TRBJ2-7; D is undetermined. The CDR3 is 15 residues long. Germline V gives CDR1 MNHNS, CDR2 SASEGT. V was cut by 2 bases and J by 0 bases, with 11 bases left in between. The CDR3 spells CASSEYHRYSYEQYF. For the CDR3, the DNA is TGTGCCAGCAGTGAATATCACAGATACTCCTACGAGCAGTACTTC.

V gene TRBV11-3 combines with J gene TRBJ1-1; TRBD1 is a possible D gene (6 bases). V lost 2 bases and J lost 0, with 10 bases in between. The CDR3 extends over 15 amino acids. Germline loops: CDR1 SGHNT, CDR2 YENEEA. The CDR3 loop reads CASSLMGGLNTEAFF. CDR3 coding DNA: TGTGCCAGCAGCTTAATGGGGGGGCTGAACACTGAAGCTTTCTTT. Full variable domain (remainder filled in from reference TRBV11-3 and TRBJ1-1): EAGVVQSPRYKIIEKKQPVAFWCNPISGHNTLYWYLQNLGQGPELLIRYENEEAVDDSQLPKDRFSAERLKGVDSTLKIQPAELGDSAVYLCASSLMGGLNTEAFFGQGTRLTVV.

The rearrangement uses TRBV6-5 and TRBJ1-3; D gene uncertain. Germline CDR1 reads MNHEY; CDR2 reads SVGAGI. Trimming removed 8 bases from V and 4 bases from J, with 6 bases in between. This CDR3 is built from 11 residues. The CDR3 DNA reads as TGTGCCAGCGGGCCGGGAAACACCATATATTTT. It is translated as CASGPGNTIYF.

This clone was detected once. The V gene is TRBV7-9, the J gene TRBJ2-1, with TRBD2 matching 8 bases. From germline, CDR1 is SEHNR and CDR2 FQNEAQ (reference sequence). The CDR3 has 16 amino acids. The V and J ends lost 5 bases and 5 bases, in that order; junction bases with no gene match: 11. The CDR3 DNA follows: TGTGCCAGCAGCATCTTAGCGGGGCGGGAACACAATGAGCAGTTCTTC. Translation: CASSILAGREHNEQFF.

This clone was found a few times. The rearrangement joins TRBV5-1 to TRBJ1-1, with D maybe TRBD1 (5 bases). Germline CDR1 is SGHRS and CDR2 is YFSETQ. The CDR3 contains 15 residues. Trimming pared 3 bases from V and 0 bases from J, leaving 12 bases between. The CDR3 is CASSSEGLMNTEAFF. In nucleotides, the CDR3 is TGCGCCAGCAGCTCCGAGGGACTGATGAACACTGAAGCTTTCTTT.

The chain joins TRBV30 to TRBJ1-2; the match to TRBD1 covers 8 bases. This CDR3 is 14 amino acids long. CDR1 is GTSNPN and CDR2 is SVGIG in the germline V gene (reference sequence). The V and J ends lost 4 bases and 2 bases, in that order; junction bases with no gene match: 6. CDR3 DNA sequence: TGTGCCTGGAACCTACAGGGGGGGAACTATGGCTACACCTTC. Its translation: CAWNLQGGNYGYTF.

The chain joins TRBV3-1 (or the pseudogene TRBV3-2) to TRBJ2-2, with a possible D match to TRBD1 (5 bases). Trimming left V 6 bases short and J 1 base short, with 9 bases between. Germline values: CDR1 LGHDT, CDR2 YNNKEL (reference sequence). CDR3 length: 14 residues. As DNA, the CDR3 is TGTGCCAGCAGAACTACAGGGAACACCGGGGAGCTGTTTTTT. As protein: CASRTTGNTGELFF.

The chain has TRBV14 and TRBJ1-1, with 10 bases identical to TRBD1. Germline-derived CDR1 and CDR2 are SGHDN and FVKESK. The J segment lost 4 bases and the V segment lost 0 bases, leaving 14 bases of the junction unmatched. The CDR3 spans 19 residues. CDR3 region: CASSQEDRGGRFGCTEAFF. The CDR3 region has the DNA TGTGCCAGCAGCCAAGAGGACAGGGGGGGTCGTTTTGGTTGCACTGAAGCTTTCTTT.

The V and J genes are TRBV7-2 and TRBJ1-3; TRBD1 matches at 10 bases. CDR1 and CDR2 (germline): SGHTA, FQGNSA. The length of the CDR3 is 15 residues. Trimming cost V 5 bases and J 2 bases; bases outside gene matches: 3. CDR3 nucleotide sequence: TGTGCCAGCAGCCCGACAGGGGGCCCTGGAAACACCATATATTTT. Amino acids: CASSPTGGPGNTIYF.

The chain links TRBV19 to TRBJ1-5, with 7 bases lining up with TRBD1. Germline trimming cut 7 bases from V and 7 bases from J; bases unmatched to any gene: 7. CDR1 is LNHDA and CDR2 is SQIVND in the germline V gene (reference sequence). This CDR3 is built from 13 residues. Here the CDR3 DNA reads TGTGCCAGTAACACAGGGGTCTGGCAGCCCCAGCATTTT. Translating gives CASNTGVWQPQHF.

The DNA of the CDR3 is TGCGCCAGCAGCTCAGGTCGTGGGCTCGATAATTCACCCCTCCACTTT. Protein sequence: CASSSGRGLDNSPLHF. The genes are TRBV5-1 and TRBJ1-6; D is uncertain. CDR3 length: 16 residues. CDR1 SGHRS and CDR2 YFSETQ come from the germline V gene. V lost 3 bases to trimming and J lost 5 bases, with 15 bases between them.

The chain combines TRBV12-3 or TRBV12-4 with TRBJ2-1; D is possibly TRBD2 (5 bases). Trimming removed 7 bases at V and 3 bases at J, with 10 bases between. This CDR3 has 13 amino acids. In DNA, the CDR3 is TGTGCCAGCACGCTAGCAGTCTACAATGAGCAGTTCTTC. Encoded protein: CASTLAVYNEQFF.

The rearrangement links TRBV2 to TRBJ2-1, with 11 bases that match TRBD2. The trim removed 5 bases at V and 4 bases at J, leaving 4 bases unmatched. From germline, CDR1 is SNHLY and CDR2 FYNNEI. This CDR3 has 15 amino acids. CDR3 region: CASSLGTSGYNEQFF. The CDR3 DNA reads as TGTGCCAGCAGTTTGGGGACTAGCGGTTACAATGAGCAGTTCTTC.

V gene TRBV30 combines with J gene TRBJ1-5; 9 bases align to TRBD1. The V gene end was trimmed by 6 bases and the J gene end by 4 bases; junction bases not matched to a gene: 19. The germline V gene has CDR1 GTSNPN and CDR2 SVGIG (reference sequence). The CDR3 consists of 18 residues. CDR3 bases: TGTGCCTGTAGGCTCCACAGGGGGCGGCGTAGGGGGAATCAGCCCCAGCATTTT. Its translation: CACRLHRGRRRGNQPQHF.